The present T cell receptor beta chain was sequenced within a study of blood T cell repertoires in COVID-19 (dated by TCRdb to between 2020 and 2021). The study in broad terms: For ImmuneRACE Cohort 3, a participant was defined as recovered based on two consecutive negative NP/OP PCR tests, clearance by a healthcare professional, or resolution of symptoms. Samples from collaborators originated in the United States, Italy and Spain and spanned both the acute and convalescent phases of COVID-19. The prospective study material was composed of cDNA or gDNA derived from T cells, B-cell-depleted T cells, or PBMCs. Subjects who had been exposed to COVID-19, were actively infected with it, or had recovered from it provided the deeply sampled blood TCRbeta repertoires that made up the dataset. The repertoires were made available in a free public database intended to serve as a resource for research on the immune response to SARS-CoV-2. The samples were drawn from two sources: the first 160 participants of the ongoing ImmuneRACE study, and over 950 subjects contributed by 6 global collaborators. Sample metadata almost always included a de-identified subject ID, COVID-19 status, age in years and sex. HLA class I and class II types, where available, came from metadata supplied by the sample provider rather than from assay-based typing. Points the paper makes about the study in general: The quantity of clinical and demographic metadata differed by source and by participant and was supplied without curation.

Of note for this clone: Which antigen it targets is not known. No much larger clonotype is one base removed from it; base qualities were not supplied.

The CDR3 spans 15 residues, from the cysteine through the phenylalanine. Of all the DNA, just the CDR3 is kept, 45 bases in frame from base 1. Looking up the germline V gene yields CDR1 MDHEN and CDR2 SYDVKM. V is clipped by 2 bases and J by 4 bases, and the sequence between their germline boundaries is 11 bases long. The immunoSEQ Assay, a bias-controlled multiplex PCR, was used to amplify TCRbeta CDR3 regions from genomic DNA. As for how the authors treated the data: The number of nucleated cells in each sample was estimated from the amplification of reference gene primers within the assay. To quantify the absolute abundance of each unique TCRbeta CDR3 rearrangement, sequence reads were collapsed and filtered. For each sample, productive Simpson clonality was calculated by taking the square root of Simpson's diversity index across productive rearrangements. In TCRdb, the immuneACCESS table is reduced to in-frame sequences with V and J assigned. These tables do not hold every clone; where another copy was compared, an unresolved V gene accounts for under half, and the others remain unexplained. That table furnishes V, J and clone size, whereas the DNA furnished D and trimming. The sample table holds approximately 210,000 clones, of which about nine tenths were seen once. The biggest ten clones account for approximately 7.3% of the sample.

Enrolling through a virtual design, the prospective study's participants ranged in age from roughly 18 to 90 years and lived across more than 20 United States geographic areas. In the prospective study, cohorts were assigned on the basis of participant-reported clinical history obtained from a screening survey and a study questionnaire. In the prospective study, whole blood, serum and a nasopharyngeal or oropharyngeal swab were collected from each participant by mobile phlebotomists. Additional blood draws and questionnaires over an approximately 2-month period could optionally be provided by prospective study participants. Before DNA extraction, blood samples from the prospective study were shipped at room temperature or frozen.

The sequence was collected from a young man in a cohort exposed to, infected with or recovered from COVID-19 (not recorded which). Sequences were obtained from PBMCs or T cells enriched from blood (not recorded which). The chain joins TRBV28 to TRBJ1-4, with no confident D gene call. The DNA is TGTGCCAGCAGTTTACTAGGCAGAAATAATGAAAAACTGTTTTTT. It codes for CASSLLGRNNEKLFF.